Below are 25 T cell receptor beta chains sequenced from a single sample in a study of shared clonotypes between healthy human individuals. Clones were sequenced by immunoSEQ multiplex PCR, and TCRdb holds only the in-frame ones, with some missing. The data contain about 1 million clones, around 76% of them singletons. Specimen: memory CD4+ T cells sorted from blood. The sample's subset: CD45RA-negative fraction. The receptors stem from a man aged 18 to 35 in good health.

The chain joins TRBV7-2 to TRBJ1-2, with D possibly being TRBD1 (6 bases). The CDR3 has 14 residues. Per germline, CDR1 SGHTA and CDR2 FQGNSA. Between the trimmed V and J ends, which lost 2 bases and 4 bases, there was a span of 11 bases. The CDR3 region is CASSLKGGVYGYTF. In DNA form, the CDR3 reads TGTGCCAGCAGCTTAAAGGGGGGAGTCTATGGCTACACCTTC.

This clone has more than one count but fewer than ten. The J gene is TRBJ2-1, the V gene TRBV7-9, with 9 positions matching TRBD2. The CDR3 is 15 residues long. With 5 bases clipped from V and 4 bases from J, the junction kept 6 bases outside the gene matches. Germline V CDR1 and CDR2: SEHNR, FQNEAQ (reference sequence). CDR3 DNA: TGTGCCAGCAGCCCGCGGGGGGGCCGTTACAATGAGCAGTTCTTC. Amino acids: CASSPRGGRYNEQFF.

This clone has only one observation. Within the sample, other DNA sequences also encode this same CDR3. In nucleotides, the CDR3 is TGTGCCAGCTCACAACAGGGGGACTATGGCTACACCTTC. Encoded protein: CASSQQGDYGYTF. This chain uses TRBV18 with TRBJ1-2, with TRBD1 matching 8 bases. Germline CDR1 and CDR2: KGHSH and LQKENI. The trim removed 4 bases at V and 3 bases at J, leaving 1 base unmatched. This CDR3 has 13 residues.

The V gene is TRBV30, the J gene TRBJ2-1; unclear D gene. The V end lost 3 bases, the J end lost 10 bases, and 10 bases lay between the germline ends. Germline CDR1 reads GTSNPN; CDR2 reads SVGIG (reference sequence). This CDR3 has 11 amino acids. DNA for the CDR3: TGTGCCTGGAGACAGTTAGGGGAGCAGTTCTTC. Translation: CAWRQLGEQFF.

The count of this clone is one. The gene calls are TRBV28 and TRBJ1-5, with D unresolved. The germline CDR1 and CDR2 sequences are MDHEN and SYDVKM. Trimming took off 1 base at V and 0 bases at J, with 10 bases between the two ends. This CDR3 spans 16 amino acids. Here the CDR3 DNA reads TGTGCCAGCAGTTTATTAAAGGCGGTTAGCAATCAGCCCCAGCATTTT. Translated, it gives CASSLLKAVSNQPQHF.

This clone was seen a handful of times. In DNA, the CDR3 is TGTGCCAGCAGCCAGAGGGGTGGAAGGACTAGCGGTCCCGGGGAGCTGTTTTTT. It specifies CASSQRGGRTSGPGELFF. The chain is built from TRBV14 and TRBJ2-2, with TRBD2 identical over 10 bases. The CDR3 totals 18 residues. Germline CDR1 reads SGHDN; CDR2 reads FVKESK. V was pared by 3 bases and J by 6 bases, with 13 bases of the junction left unmatched.

The V gene is TRBV9, the J gene TRBJ1-3; D unresolved. The CDR3 length is 15 residues. Deletions cut 0 bases from V and 0 bases from J, with 7 bases between. CDR1 and CDR2 (germline): SGDLS, YYNGEE. The CDR3 DNA reads as TGTGCCAGCAGCGTAGGGGCCAACTCTGGAAACACCATATATTTT. Its protein is CASSVGANSGNTIYF.

This clone was seen just once. The rearrangement uses TRBV12-5 and TRBJ1-2; 9 bases agree with TRBD1. The germline gives CDR1 LGHNT, CDR2 FRNRAP. The J segment lost 6 bases and the V segment lost 7 bases, leaving 6 bases of the junction unmatched. The CDR3 is 13 residues long. The CDR3 spells CASAPDRGHGYTF. CDR3 nucleotides: TGTGCTAGTGCTCCGGACAGGGGCCATGGCTACACCTTC.

The chain uses TRBV5-5 and TRBJ2-2; D unresolved. V was pared by 2 bases and J by 2 bases, with 10 bases between. The germline CDR1 and CDR2 sequences are SGHKS and YYEKEE (reference sequence). The CDR3 extends over 15 amino acids. CDR3 nucleotide sequence: TGTGCCAGCAGCTTAACCGGGCCCAACACCGGGGAGCTGTTTTTT. Translated, it gives CASSLTGPNTGELFF.

As concerns this clone: Other nucleotide sequences from this sample produce the same CDR3. The chain uses TRBV29-1 and TRBJ1-2, with D unclear. The CDR3 loop spans 12 amino acids. V dropped 2 bases and J dropped 2 bases, with 6 bases sitting between them. The V gene's germline CDR1 is SQVTM and CDR2 ANQGSEA. The CDR3 sequence is CSVETLNYGYTF. The CDR3 bases are TGCAGCGTTGAAACCTTAAACTATGGCTACACCTTC.

A few counts support this clone. The chain is built from TRBV30 and TRBJ1-6; 8 nucleotides align to TRBD1. The CDR3 is made up of 16 amino acids. CDR1 and CDR2 (germline): GTSNPN, SVGIG (reference sequence). Trimming cost V 2 bases and J 4 bases; bases outside gene matches: 7. CDR3 nucleotides: TGTGCCTGGAGTTTCCGAGGACAGGGATATAATTCACCCCTCCACTTT. Translated, it gives CAWSFRGQGYNSPLHF.

The rearrangement uses TRBV7-3 and TRBJ1-5; TRBD1 agrees at 9 bases. Germline CDR1 and CDR2: SGHTA and FQGTGA. The J segment lost 0 bases and the V segment lost 7 bases, leaving 13 bases of the junction unmatched. The CDR3 consists of 18 residues. As DNA, the CDR3 is TGTGCCAGCACCAATTGGGACAGGGATAGTGATAGCAATCAGCCCCAGCATTTT. It encodes CASTNWDRDSDSNQPQHF.

The V and J genes are TRBV5-1 and TRBJ2-5, with TRBD2 matching over 8 bases. The CDR3 runs 17 residues. The V gene end was trimmed by 3 bases and the J gene end by 5 bases; junction bases not matched to a gene: 15. The V gene's germline CDR1 is SGHRS and CDR2 YFSETQ. CDR3: CASSSGTRAGEKETQYF. DNA for the CDR3: TGCGCCAGCAGCTCGGGGACTAGAGCGGGAGAGAAGGAGACCCAGTACTTC.

The gene calls are TRBV7-9 and TRBJ2-2; 9 bases are shared with TRBD1. V was pared by 5 bases and J by 6 bases, with 10 bases of the junction left unmatched. Germline CDR1 and CDR2: SEHNR and FQNEAQ (reference sequence). This CDR3 contains 16 residues. The CDR3 protein is CASSLTGGAYSGELFF. The CDR3, as DNA: TGTGCCAGCAGCCTAACAGGGGGCGCCTACTCCGGGGAGCTGTTTTTT. The full variable domain, rest sourced from reference TRBV7-9 and TRBJ2-2, is DTGVSQNPRHKITKRGQNVTFRCDPISEHNRLYWYRQTLGQGPEFLTYFQNEAQLEKSRLLSDRFSAERPKGSFSTLEIQRTEQGDSAMYLCASSLTGGAYSGELFFGEGSRLTVL.

The gene calls are TRBV7-8 and TRBJ1-2; D perhaps matches TRBD1 (5 bases). V dropped 5 bases and J dropped 3 bases, with 10 bases sitting between them. Germline lookup yields CDR1 SGHVS and CDR2 FQNEAQ. There are 13 residues in the CDR3. CDR3 region: CASSPGEDYGYTF. CDR3 DNA sequence: TGTGCCAGCAGCCCGGGGGAGGACTATGGCTACACCTTC.

The chain couples TRBV19 to TRBJ2-5; 12 bases are a match to TRBD2. The V and J ends lost 8 bases and 7 bases, in that order; junction bases with no gene match: 14. Germline CDR1 reads LNHDA; CDR2 reads SQIVND (reference sequence). This CDR3 has 16 amino acids. CDR3 sequence reads: CASQGLTSGGARTQYF. The CDR3 DNA is TGTGCCAGTCAAGGGCTGACTAGCGGGGGAGCCAGGACCCAGTACTTC.

The rearrangement links TRBV5-4 to TRBJ2-6, with D perhaps being TRBD1 or TRBD2 (6 bases each). This CDR3 is 16 amino acids long. V was trimmed by 5 bases and J by 0 bases, leaving 12 bases between them. CDR1 is SGHNT, CDR2 YYREEE, per germline (reference sequence). The CDR3 region is CASRKGGGSGANVLTF. Written as DNA, the CDR3 is TGTGCCAGCAGGAAAGGAGGGGGCTCTGGGGCCAACGTCCTGACTTTC.

The chain combines TRBV29-1 with TRBJ1-5; tentatively, D is TRBD1 (6 bases). Germline assignment: CDR1 SQVTM and CDR2 ANQGSEA. V lost 6 bases to trimming and J lost 9 bases, with 18 bases between them. The CDR3 runs 13 residues. The CDR3 nucleotides are TGCAGCGTCTCAGGACAGTCGAAGGGGCCCCAGCATTTT. Translating gives CSVSGQSKGPQHF.

This chain links TRBV4-3 with TRBJ2-3, with TRBD1 identical over 11 bases. The CDR3 spans 16 residues. CDR1 and CDR2 (germline): LGHNA, YSLEER. The J segment lost 4 bases and the V segment lost 4 bases, leaving 7 bases of the junction unmatched. CDR3 protein: CASSRLWTGGADTQYF. The CDR3 coding sequence is TGCGCCAGCAGCCGCCTTTGGACAGGGGGCGCAGATACGCAGTATTTT.

The chain couples TRBV11-2 to TRBJ2-2; TRBD1 agrees at 7 bases. J lost 0 bases, V lost 5 bases, and 6 bases had no gene match. CDR1 and CDR2 from the germline V gene are SGHAT and FQNNGV. The CDR3 contains 16 residues. CDR3 region: CASSPETGSNTGELFF. The CDR3 region has the DNA TGTGCCAGCAGCCCGGAGACAGGGTCGAACACCGGGGAGCTGTTTTTT.

Concerning this clone: Additional DNA sequences in this sample encode the identical CDR3. The rearrangement uses TRBV2 and TRBJ1-2; D is undetermined. Germline V CDR1 and CDR2: SNHLY, FYNNEI. Trimming pared 1 base from V and 8 bases from J, leaving 8 bases between. The CDR3 is 12 residues long. The CDR3 loop is CASSEGVGGYTF. In DNA, the CDR3 is TGTGCCAGCAGTGAAGGGGTGGGAGGCTACACCTTC.

CDR3 sequence: CASSATSGSSTDTQYF. CDR3 DNA: TGCGCCAGCAGCGCCACTAGCGGATCTAGCACAGATACGCAGTATTTT. The rearrangement uses TRBV4-3 and TRBJ2-3; 8 bases match TRBD2. V gave up 5 bases and J gave up 0 bases; unmatched junction bases: 7. This CDR3 has 16 amino acids. Germline CDR1 and CDR2: LGHNA and YSLEER.

The J gene is TRBJ2-3, the V gene TRBV20-1, with D hard to call. The CDR3 extends over 10 amino acids. Germline CDR1 reads DFQATT; CDR2 reads SNEGSKA (reference sequence). The V end was cut by 8 bases, the J end by 2 bases, with 5 bases between. Written as DNA, the CDR3 is TGCAGTACTCTCACAGATACGCAGTATTTT. Translated, it gives CSTLTDTQYF.

This clone was recorded only once. The chain employs TRBV18 and TRBJ2-7, with 12 positions matching TRBD1. Germline loops: CDR1 KGHSH, CDR2 LQKENI. V gave up 3 bases and J gave up 7 bases; unmatched junction bases: 7. The CDR3 runs 15 residues. The chain's CDR3 is CASSPRGQGAEEQYF. As DNA, the CDR3 is TGTGCCAGCTCACCTCGGGGACAGGGGGCTGAAGAGCAGTACTTC. Complete variable domain (other parts from reference TRBV18 and TRBJ2-7): NAGVMQNPRHLVRRRGQEARLRCSPMKGHSHVYWYRQLPEEGLKFMVYLQKENIIDESGMPKERFSAEFPKEGPSILRIQQVVRGDSAAYFCASSPRGQGAEEQYFGPGTRLTVT.

The V and J genes are TRBV4-1 and TRBJ1-3; no definite D call. Germline CDR1 MGHRA, CDR2 YSYEKL. This CDR3 region has 13 residues. Trimming took off 0 bases at V and 7 bases at J, with 7 bases between the two ends. The CDR3 DNA reads TGCGCCAGCAGCCAAGATTTCCCGAACACCATATATTTT. Protein: CASSQDFPNTIYF.